A single sample gave rise to the 23 T cell receptor beta chains below, sequenced in a study of blood T cell repertoires in COVID-19. The repertoire was sequenced with immunoSEQ multiplex PCR; TCRdb's copy has only in-frame clones and lacks some. The data contain roughly 91,000 clones, roughly 86% of them singletons. The sequenced sample consisted of peripheral blood. Receptor source: an elderly woman with acute or convalescent COVID-19.

A single count supports this clone. This chain uses TRBV19 with TRBJ1-5; possibly TRBD1 for D (5 bases). The CDR3 loop spans 17 amino acids. V lost 1 base to trimming and J lost 7 bases, with 20 bases between them. Germline assignment: CDR1 LNHDA and CDR2 SQIVND (reference sequence). This CDR3 is CASSIGPGRGKGQPQHF. As DNA, the CDR3 is TGTGCCAGTAGTATAGGACCGGGTAGGGGAAAAGGCCAGCCCCAGCATTTT. The entire variable domain, with the rest obtained from reference TRBV19 and TRBJ1-5, is as follows: DGGITQSPKYLFRKEGQNVTLSCEQNLNHDAMYWYRQDPGQGLRLIYYSQIVNDFQKGDIAEGYSVSREKKESFPLTVTSAQKNPTAFYLCASSIGPGRGKGQPQHFGDGTRLSIL.

The V and J genes are TRBV10-1 and TRBJ2-7, with 7 bases matching TRBD2. Germline V gene lookup returns CDR1 WNHNN and CDR2 SYGVQD (reference sequence). The CDR3 has 12 amino acids. V shed 4 bases and J 4 bases; nucleotides not matched to a gene: 1. This chain's CDR3 is CASSAGGYEQYF. Here the CDR3 DNA reads TGCGCCAGCAGTGCGGGGGGATACGAGCAGTACTTC.

This chain uses TRBV2 with TRBJ2-3; TRBD2 aligns across 14 bases. The CDR3 totals 17 residues. The V gene end was trimmed by 7 bases and the J gene end by 6 bases; junction bases not matched to a gene: 12. Germline assignment: CDR1 SNHLY and CDR2 FYNNEI. CDR3 DNA: TGTGCCAGCATTCCGACTAGCGGGGGGGATTTTATGGATACGCAGTATTTT. Residues: CASIPTSGGDFMDTQYF.

The V gene is TRBV6-5, the J gene TRBJ1-2; TRBD1 might be the D (5 bases). V lost 4 bases, J lost 4 bases, and 7 bases lay in between. This CDR3 is 12 amino acids long. Germline values: CDR1 MNHEY, CDR2 SVGAGI. CDR3 in DNA: TGTGCCAGCAGTTCGGGACTCTATGGCTACACCTTC. Amino acids: CASSSGLYGYTF.

The chain recombines TRBV6-6 with TRBJ1-6, with TRBD1 identical over 8 bases. The germline gives CDR1 MNHNY, CDR2 SVGAGI (reference sequence). The CDR3 sequence is 15 residues long. Trimming at V came to 5 bases and at J to 6 bases, leaving 6 bases not matched to a gene. The CDR3 sequence is CASSPGTGLNSPLHF. The CDR3 bases are TGTGCCAGCAGTCCCGGGACAGGCCTTAATTCACCCCTCCACTTT.

The chain is built from TRBV20-1 and TRBJ2-1; D perhaps matches TRBD2 (6 bases). V dropped 3 bases and J dropped 10 bases, with 25 bases sitting between them. Germline V CDR1 and CDR2: DFQATT, SNEGSKA (reference sequence). The CDR3 runs to 16 residues. The CDR3 loop is CSASSLGGKLSGEQFF. In nucleotides, the CDR3 is TGCAGTGCTAGTAGTCTTGGGGGAAAGCTCAGCGGGGAGCAGTTCTTC.

The chain links TRBV20-1 to TRBJ1-2; D not certain. V lost 2 bases to trimming and J lost 4 bases, with 5 bases between them. The CDR3 extends over 11 amino acids. CDR1 is DFQATT, CDR2 SNEGSKA, per germline (reference sequence). CDR3 nucleotides: TGCAGTGCTAGAACGGGCTATGGCTACACCTTC. This encodes CSARTGYGYTF.

V gene TRBV19 combines with J gene TRBJ2-6; maybe TRBD1 (6 bases). Germline V lookup: CDR1 LNHDA, CDR2 SQIVND (reference sequence). Trimming left V 4 bases short and J 0 bases short, with 13 bases between. The CDR3 is 17 amino acids. The chain's CDR3 is CASSRTVIRSGANVLTF. The CDR3 region has the DNA TGTGCCAGTAGTAGGACAGTGATCCGCTCTGGGGCCAACGTCCTGACTTTC.

In its sample, this clone was seen once. The rearrangement links TRBV5-1 to TRBJ1-2, with D possibly being TRBD1 (5 bases). Germline V gives CDR1 SGHRS, CDR2 YFSETQ. There are 13 residues in the CDR3. Trimming cost V 4 bases and J 6 bases, with 13 bases left between them. CDR3 coding DNA: TGCGCCAGCAGCCTCTCAGGGTTGCATGGCTACACCTTC. Translated: CASSLSGLHGYTF. The full variable domain, completed using reference TRBV5-1 and TRBJ1-2, is KAGVTQTPRYLIKTRGQQVTLSCSPISGHRSVSWYQQTPGQGLQFLFEYFSETQRNKGNFPGRFSGRQFSNSRSEMNVSTLELGDSALYLCASSLSGLHGYTFGSGTRLTVV.

DNA for the CDR3: TGTGCCAGCAGCCAAGTAAGGCTAGCGGGGCCCGGGGAGCTGTTTTTT. Its protein product is CASSQVRLAGPGELFF. The rearrangement links TRBV3-1 (or the pseudogene TRBV3-2) to TRBJ2-2, with 9 bases identical to TRBD2. This CDR3 spans 16 amino acids. Germline CDR1 reads LGHDT; CDR2 reads YNNKEL (reference sequence). V was clipped by 1 base and J by 6 bases; unmatched bases: 6.

The chain is built from TRBV15 and TRBJ1-2, with unresolved D. Trimming took off 0 bases at V and 5 bases at J, with 10 bases between the two ends. CDR3 length: 14 amino acids. Per germline, CDR1 LNHNV and CDR2 YYDKDF (reference sequence). The CDR3 loop is CATSRDRERYGYTF. The CDR3 region has the DNA TGTGCCACCAGCAGAGATAGGGAGCGGTATGGCTACACCTTC.

This clone was counted once. The chain is built from TRBV6-5 and TRBJ2-5; 11 nucleotides match TRBD1. This CDR3 spans 14 amino acids. Germline V gives CDR1 MNHEY, CDR2 SVGAGI. Trimming at V came to 6 bases and at J to 2 bases, leaving 2 bases not matched to a gene. This CDR3 reads CASRGTGGQETQYF. The CDR3 nucleotides are TGTGCCAGCAGGGGGACAGGGGGGCAAGAGACCCAGTACTTC.

This chain uses TRBV25-1 with TRBJ2-7, with 9 nucleotides matching TRBD2. This CDR3 contains 16 residues. CDR1 and CDR2 (germline): MGHDK, SYGVNS. V was clipped by 3 bases and J by 4 bases; unmatched bases: 10. The CDR3 spells CASSDTLAGSGYEQYF. CDR3 DNA: TGTGCCAGCAGTGACACCCTAGCGGGAAGTGGATACGAGCAGTACTTC.

V is TRBV2 and J is TRBJ2-2, with a possible D match to TRBD1 (6 bases). CDR3 size: 15 residues. V gave up 4 bases and J gave up 5 bases, with 14 bases separating them. From germline, CDR1 is SNHLY and CDR2 FYNNEI. The DNA of the CDR3 is TGTGCCAGCAGTGGGAACAGGGCGAGAACCGGGGAGCTGTTTTTT. Its translation: CASSGNRARTGELFF.

This chain links TRBV18 with TRBJ1-2, with D unresolved. Germline CDR1 reads KGHSH; CDR2 reads LQKENI. This CDR3 comprises 13 residues. The germline V and J ends were trimmed by 2 bases and 3 bases, with 7 bases remaining between them. CDR3 residues: CASSPSIDYGYTF. CDR3 bases: TGTGCCAGCTCACCAAGTATAGACTATGGCTACACCTTC.

The chain joins TRBV5-1 to TRBJ2-7, with 11 bases aligning to TRBD2. Unmatched junction bases numbered 3, after V lost 4 bases and J lost 3 bases. Germline V lookup: CDR1 SGHRS, CDR2 YFSETQ. The CDR3 length is 14 residues. In DNA, the CDR3 is TGCGCCAGCAGCAGGGGACTAGCGGACTACGAGCAGTACTTC. It codes for CASSRGLADYEQYF.

This chain connects TRBV15 to TRBJ1-4; D unclear. This CDR3 comprises 14 residues. The germline gives CDR1 LNHNV, CDR2 YYDKDF (reference sequence). V lost 5 bases and J lost 4, with 11 bases in between. CDR3 sequence: CATSSTYNNEKLFF. In DNA, the CDR3 is TGTGCCACCAGCTCCACCTATAATAATGAAAAACTGTTTTTT.

This CDR3 reads CASSVQGNGELFF. CDR3 DNA: TGTGCCAGCAGCGTACAGGGAAACGGGGAGCTGTTTTTT. This chain links TRBV9 with TRBJ2-2; tentative D call: TRBD1 (5 bases). CDR1 is SGDLS, CDR2 YYNGEE, per germline. CDR3 length: 13 residues. Trimming took 1 base from V and 7 from J, leaving 8 bases between them.

The V and J genes are TRBV27 and TRBJ1-2; D is possibly TRBD1 (6 bases). CDR1 and CDR2 from the germline V gene are MNHEY and SMNVEV (reference sequence). There are 13 residues in the CDR3. The V end lost 6 bases, the J end lost 2 bases, and 10 bases lay between the germline ends. The CDR3 DNA is TGTGCCAGCAGATCAACAGGGAACTATGGCTACACCTTC. The encoded protein is CASRSTGNYGYTF.

This clone has just one count. The V and J genes are TRBV15 and TRBJ2-6; D gene uncertain. V lost 0 bases to trimming and J lost 0 bases, with 12 bases between them. This CDR3 is built from 18 residues. From germline, CDR1 is LNHNV and CDR2 YYDKDF (reference sequence). CDR3 coding DNA: TGTGCCACCAGCAGAGAATTCCCTACAGTCTCTGGGGCCAACGTCCTGACTTTC. Amino acid sequence: CATSREFPTVSGANVLTF.

This clone was counted only a few times. The chain is built from TRBV5-4 and TRBJ2-5; 7 bases fit TRBD2. Germline V gene data show CDR1 as SGHNT and CDR2 as YYREEE (reference sequence). Trimming took 3 bases from V and 5 from J; bases not matched to a gene: 13. The CDR3 contains 16 residues. CDR3 sequence: CASSSGGGQHRETQYF. DNA for the CDR3: TGTGCCAGCAGCTCGGGGGGAGGCCAGCATAGGGAGACCCAGTACTTC.

This chain uses TRBV5-4 with TRBJ2-1; 8 positions agree with TRBD1. Unmatched junction bases numbered 4, after V lost 4 bases and J lost 7 bases. The CDR3 totals 13 residues. Germline-derived CDR1 and CDR2 are SGHNT and YYREEE (reference sequence). The CDR3 region is CASSLGQVNEQFF. As DNA, the CDR3 is TGTGCCAGCAGCCTGGGACAGGTGAATGAGCAGTTCTTC.

CDR3 amino acids: CASSSTQGVYGYTF. CDR3 in DNA: TGTGCCAGCAGTTCTACCCAGGGGGTCTATGGCTACACCTTC. The V call is TRBV28, the J call TRBJ1-2, with 7 bases aligning to TRBD1. This CDR3 is built from 14 residues. The germline V gene encodes CDR1 MDHEN and CDR2 SYDVKM. V was clipped by 4 bases and J by 4 bases; unmatched bases: 6.